Given below is one T cell receptor beta chain in context. The antigen this receptor binds is unknown. The sample holds no much larger clone one base away, and base qualities are not on file. Library generation was performed with the immunoSEQ multiplex PCR assay. The original methods were these. A statistical classification framework was developed to diagnose cytomegalovirus status using the catalog of TCR beta chain sequences. In its TCRdb copy, this immuneACCESS table keeps in-frame sequences only and misses some clones. Where compared with another copy, unresolved V genes explain less than half of these, and the others have no known cause. That table supplies the V and J calls and clone size; D and trimming were determined from the DNA. This sample has about 71,000 clones in its table, and just under 95% of those were observed once. The top ten constitute roughly 1.4% of the sample. The CDR3 numbers 13 residues from cysteine through phenylalanine. Only the CDR3 DNA stays, 39 bases, in frame from base 1. According to the germline V gene, CDR1 reads MGHRA and CDR2 reads YSYEKL. Trimming removed 5 bases from V and 6 bases from J, leaving 11 bases between the germline ends.

Donors formed part of the validation cohort, which comprised over a hundred subjects and was distinct from the first cohort of roughly 600 subjects. This record comes from a study of cytomegalovirus exposure and HLA in healthy donors (dated by TCRdb to the late 2010s). Notes on the research overall: The roughly 650 repertoires of the first cohort and the roughly 110 validation repertoires were produced on the same platform, according to a later analysis. To predict cytomegalovirus infection status, the study combined high-throughput TCR immunosequencing, statistical association of individual TCRs with disease status, and machine learning. Along with the approximately 700-subject first cohort, a separate validation cohort of over a hundred different subjects was used. The study aimed to test whether cataloging public T cell receptors could reveal signatures of past pathogen exposure.

The paper as a whole reports these results and caveats: Subsequent analysis determined that TCRs grouped into clusters in the first cohort also showed a tendency toward co-occurrence across the 90 to 150 validation repertoires, and about 94% of cluster scores exceeded 0. Most TCR sequences were observed very rarely across donors, whereas some public TCRs were present in many individuals. Three of the identified cytomegalovirus-associated TCR beta chains were confirmed in vitro to be specific for cytomegalovirus antigens. All 120 or so repertoires were used to score co-occurrence in the validation cohort in a later analysis, because that analysis had no HLA typing for the cohort. The study listed approximately 160 TCR beta chains as associated with cytomegalovirus. According to the authors, the approach could potentially be generalized to other disease states and immunological phenotypes. The classifier was reported to diagnose cytomegalovirus status with high specificity and sensitivity in both the original cohort and the validation cohort.

The clonotype was recovered from a man aged 18 to 35 in good health and CMV-seropositive. The chain couples TRBV4-1 to TRBJ2-1, with the D gene too uncertain to name. Source material: PBMCs. This receptor has the CDR3 CASSTRVSNEQFF. The sequenced DNA is TGCGCCAGCAGCACCCGAGTTTCCAATGAGCAGTTCTTC.